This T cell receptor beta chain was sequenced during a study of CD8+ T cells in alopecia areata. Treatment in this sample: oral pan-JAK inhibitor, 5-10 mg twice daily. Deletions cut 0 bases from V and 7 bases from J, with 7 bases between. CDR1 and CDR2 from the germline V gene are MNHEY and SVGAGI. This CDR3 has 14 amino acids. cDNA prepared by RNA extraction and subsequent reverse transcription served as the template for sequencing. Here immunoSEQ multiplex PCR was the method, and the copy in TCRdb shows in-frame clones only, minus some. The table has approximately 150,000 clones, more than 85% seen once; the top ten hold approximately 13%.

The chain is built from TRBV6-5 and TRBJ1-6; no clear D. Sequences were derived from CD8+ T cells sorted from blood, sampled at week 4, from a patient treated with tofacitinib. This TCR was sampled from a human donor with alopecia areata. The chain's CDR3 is CASSYSGVNSPLHF. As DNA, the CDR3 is TGTGCCAGCAGTTACTCTGGAGTAAATTCACCCCTCCACTTT.